The present T cell receptor (beta chain) was sequenced within a study of blood T cells in healthy people across ages. Study-level results: In older individuals, TCR beta diversity per million T cells was lower, falling roughly linearly with age. It was found that TCR beta diversity correlated strongly with the percentage of naive T cells.

Germline CDR1 and CDR2: SQVTM and ANQGSEA. The junction had 4 bases not matched to a gene; V was cut back by 6 bases and J by 2 bases. The CDR3 runs 14 residues. This clonotype was seen repeatedly, ten times or more. Its antigen is still unknown. Primers used in a second PCR of about 7 to 12 cycles were a sample-barcoded 5' primer and a J-beta primer mix. Each CDR3 protein gets one entry after TCRdb re-called the 5' RACE reads with MiXCR. The sample carries around 970,000 distinct CDR3 sequences, roughly 51% recorded once. What was sequenced was blood. The V and J genes are TRBV29-1 and TRBJ2-6, with TRBD1 matching over 7 bases. The clonotype was recovered from a woman aged 60-75 years in good health. This CDR3 reads CSVLQGAGANVLTF. The CDR3, as DNA: TGCAGCGTACTTCAGGGGGCTGGGGCCAACGTCCTGACTTTC.